A selection of T cell receptor beta chains follows, all from one sample in a study of cytotoxic CD8 clonotypes in ibrutinib-treated CLL. Repertoires were generated with immunoSEQ multiplex PCR, while TCRdb's copy carries only in-frame clones and drops some. This table has 150,000 or so clones, about 75% appearing once. The sequenced sample was PBMCs, obtained after 24 months of ibrutinib treatment. These receptors all come from a human donor with chronic lymphocytic leukemia. The CDR3 runs from the conserved cysteine through the conserved F or W. The order of the fields is D gene, V gene, clone size, J gene, CDR3 DNA, CDR3 protein. The D gene is left open where the match is weak. Where a row states a size, it is once, few, many or the class of an expanded clone; other rows omit it.

TRBD1	TRBV30	.	TRBJ2-3	TGTGCCTGGAGTAGAGGACAGGGGCGGACAGATACGCAGTATTTT	CAWSRGQGRTDTQYF
.	TRBV30	.	TRBJ1-5	TGTGCCTGGAGTGGGGGACGGGGGTCGCAGCCCCAGCATTTT	CAWSGGRGSQPQHF
.	TRBV6-5	.	TRBJ1-6	TGTGCCAGCAGCTCCGGGGGTCCCAATTCACCCCTCCACTTT	CASSSGGPNSPLHF
.	TRBV7-3	.	TRBJ2-5	TGTGCCAGCAGCTTAGGGTTGGGGCCCCAAGAGACCCAGTACTTC	CASSLGLGPQETQYF
.	TRBV4-2	.	TRBJ1-2	TGTGCCAGCAGCCAAGACGCAGGGGTGTATGGCTACACCTTC	CASSQDAGVYGYTF
.	TRBV19	.	TRBJ2-7	TGTGCCAGTAGTATTCGGGGGACGTGGGGTGAGCAGTACTTC	CASSIRGTWGEQYF
.	TRBV5-1	.	TRBJ2-2	TGCGCCAGCAGCCCCACGGGACAGTGGGAGGCCGGGGAGCTGTTTTTT	CASSPTGQWEAGELFF
.	TRBV5-1	once	TRBJ1-5	TGCGCCAGCAGCCCGGGAGAATGGGGGAGTCAGCCCCAGCATTTT	CASSPGEWGSQPQHF
.	TRBV5-1	many	TRBJ2-3	TGCGCCAGCAGCTTGCGGGATGGGTCAGATACGCAGTATTTT	CASSLRDGSDTQYF
.	TRBV27	.	TRBJ2-3	TGTGCCAGCAGTTTATGGGCCGCACGCACAGATACGCAGTATTTT	CASSLWAARTDTQYF
.	TRBV2	few	TRBJ1-5	TGTGCCAGCAGAGAGGGCGAGGGACAGCCCCAGCATTTT	CASREGEGQPQHF
TRBD1	TRBV2	.	TRBJ2-6	TGTGCCAGCGACAGGGCTGAAGTCTCCAACGTCCTGACTTTC	CASDRAEVSNVLTF
.	TRBV5-1	many	TRBJ2-2	TGCGCCAGCAGCTTGTGGGGCCTCGATGGCACCGGGGAGCTGTTTTTT	CASSLWGLDGTGELFF
.	TRBV9	.	TRBJ2-3	TGTGCCAGCAGCGTAGGGGTGACTCCTAGTGGGGATACGCAGTATTTT	CASSVGVTPSGDTQYF
.	TRBV4-2	.	TRBJ1-2	TGTGCCAGCAGCCAAGAGTATGGGGGGCAGCAAGGTGGCTACACCTTC	CASSQEYGGQQGGYTF
TRBD2	TRBV29-1	.	TRBJ2-3	TGCAGCGTTGAAGATCCTAGCGGGGTGGTCGATACGCAGTATTTT	CSVEDPSGVVDTQYF
.	TRBV25-1	.	TRBJ2-7	TGTGCCAGCGGCAGGGTTGCCTACGAGCAGTACTTC	CASGRVAYEQYF
.	TRBV28	.	TRBJ2-7	TGTGCCAGCAGACCGGGACGGAGCTACGAGCAGTACTTC	CASRPGRSYEQYF
.	TRBV9	.	TRBJ1-2	TGTGCCAGCAGCGTAAGCCCCAGGATCTCTAACTATGGCTACACCTTC	CASSVSPRISNYGYTF
.	TRBV28	once	TRBJ2-2	TGTGCCAGCAGTTTGAGGGGGTTGGGCACCGGGGAGCTGTTTTTT	CASSLRGLGTGELFF
TRBD1	TRBV7-2	.	TRBJ1-1	TGTGCCAGCAGCTTAGTGGGAACAGGGGGCACTGAAGCTTTCTTT	CASSLVGTGGTEAFF
TRBD1	TRBV5-1	.	TRBJ2-7	TGCGCCAGCAGGACCGGGACAGGGGGGAGCGAGCAGTACTTC	CASRTGTGGSEQYF
.	TRBV5-1	.	TRBJ1-5	TGCGCCAGCAGCTTGGGGGGCGCGGGTCAGCCCCAGCATTTT	CASSLGGAGQPQHF
.	TRBV7-3	once	TRBJ2-2	TGTGCCAGCGGGCCCGGGGGGAACACCGGGGAGCTGTTTTTT	CASGPGGNTGELFF